This T cell receptor beta chain is drawn from a study of OX40 agonist ivuxolimab in advanced cancers. Study in general: Patients were dosed intravenously with ivuxolimab at 0.01 to 10 mg/kg every 2 weeks. Anti-PD-1, anti-PD-L1 or anti-CTLA-4 therapy given earlier was allowed, and approximately 43% had some. Broader study findings: Which antigen the expanded peripheral T cells recognized is unknown.

The CDR3 has 16 amino acids. Trimming took 6 bases from V and 4 from J; bases not matched to a gene: 9. From germline, CDR1 is MDHEN and CDR2 SYDVKM. Profiling relied on immunoSEQ multiplex PCR, and the TCRdb table lists in-frame clones only, not all of them. The data show around 19,000 clones, approximately 84% seen once. As for this clone: No antigen is known for it.

The sample here was CD4+ or CD8+ T cells sorted from blood, taken in a trial of the OX40 agonist ivuxolimab. J is TRBJ2-2 and V is TRBV28, with 9 bases that match TRBD1. This clonotype originated in an adult with an advanced solid tumor such as melanoma, head and neck, liver or kidney cancer. The DNA of the CDR3 is TGTGCCAGCAGACATAAGGGACAGGGCGTCACCGGGGAGCTGTTTTTT. This translates into CASRHKGQGVTGELFF.